These 9 T cell receptor beta chains were sequenced from one sample in a study of early T cells in non-severe SARS-CoV-2 infection. MiXCR was run by TCRdb on the 5' RACE reads, yielding one entry per CDR3 protein. Counted here are about 84,000 distinct CDR3 sequences, around 10% occurring once; the ten biggest clones make up approximately 2.4%. Sequenced: whole blood. These receptors were collected from an adult who was a healthcare worker with PCR-confirmed SARS-CoV-2 infection or an uninfected control (not recorded which).

At least ten counts were recorded for this clonotype. CDR3 protein: CASSKKGSDEQFF. DNA for the CDR3: TGTGCCAGCAGCAAAAAGGGGAGTGATGAGCAGTTCTTC. V is TRBV21-1 and J is TRBJ2-1; the table's TRBD1 call for D was not verified on the DNA. TRBV21-1 is a pseudogene segment. The CDR3 is 13 amino acids.

The chain is built from TRBV19 and TRBJ2-7; D might be TRBD2 (6 bases). The CDR3 contains 14 residues. Germline-derived CDR1 and CDR2 are LNHDA and SQIVND (reference sequence). The ends were cut back, 5 bases at V and 3 bases at J, with 14 bases in the middle. The CDR3 region has the DNA TGTGCCAGTAGTGGAGGGGACCGTTTCTACGAGCAGTACTTC. Its translation is CASSGGDRFYEQYF.

At least ten counts were recorded for this clonotype. The chain recombines TRBV27 with TRBJ1-1, with D possibly being TRBD1 (5 bases). The germline CDR1 and CDR2 sequences are MNHEY and SMNVEV (reference sequence). The CDR3 sequence is 15 residues long. With 4 bases removed from V and 0 bases from J, the gap between germline ends came to 12 bases. The CDR3 DNA reads TGTGCCAGCAGTTCCAGGGTTAAGATGAACACTGAAGCTTTCTTT. Translated: CASSSRVKMNTEAFF.

The chain combines TRBV7-9 with TRBJ2-1; 11 bases map to TRBD1. The CDR3 runs to 15 residues. V shed 3 bases and J 2 bases; nucleotides not matched to a gene: 0. Germline-derived CDR1 and CDR2 are SEHNR and FQNEAQ (reference sequence). The CDR3 spells CASSLGQGAYNEQFF. CDR3 nucleotide sequence: TGTGCCAGCAGCTTGGGACAGGGGGCCTACAATGAGCAGTTCTTC. The full variable domain, its missing parts supplied by reference TRBV7-9 and TRBJ2-1, is DTGVSQNPRHKITKRGQNVTFRCDPISEHNRLYWYRQTLGQGPEFLTYFQNEAQLEKSRLLSDRFSAERPKGSFSTLEIQRTEQGDSAMYLCASSLGQGAYNEQFFGPGTRLTVL.

The chain has TRBV18 and TRBJ2-7, with D uncertain. Looked up from germline, CDR1 is KGHSH and CDR2 is LQKENI. V was shortened by 1 base and J by 0 bases, with 7 bases between the two germline ends. The CDR3 consists of 14 residues. The CDR3 reads CASSPLKSSYEQYF. The CDR3 coding sequence is TGTGCCAGCTCACCACTGAAGAGCTCCTACGAGCAGTACTTC.

This clonotype was found many times. The chain uses TRBV27 and TRBJ1-5, with 7 positions matching TRBD1. CDR3 length: 15 residues. J lost 3 bases, V lost 5 bases, and 7 bases had no gene match. In germline, CDR1 is MNHEY, CDR2 SMNVEV (reference sequence). CDR3 sequence: CASSPWDSLNQPQHF. The CDR3 DNA sequence: TGTGCCAGCAGTCCCTGGGACAGTCTCAATCAGCCCCAGCATTTT.

This clonotype showed up just a few times. The J gene is TRBJ2-2, the V gene TRBV2; 7 bases are shared with TRBD1. The CDR3 covers 16 residues. V lost 7 bases, J lost 3 bases, and 11 bases stayed unmatched. Looked up from germline, CDR1 is SNHLY and CDR2 is FYNNEI. As DNA, the CDR3 is TGTGCCAGCACCCGAGGGGGCCGGGGAGACACCGGGGAGCTGTTTTTT. Its translation: CASTRGGRGDTGELFF. Filled out from reference TRBV2 and TRBJ2-2, the complete variable domain reads EPEVTQTPSHQVTQMGQEVILRCVPISNHLYFYWYRQILGQKVEFLVSFYNNEISEKSEIFDDQFSVERPDGSNFTLKIRSTKLEDSAMYFCASTRGGRGDTGELFFGEGSRLTVL.

This clonotype was recorded many times. The gene calls are TRBV11-3 and TRBJ2-1; 13 bases match TRBD2. CDR3 length: 16 amino acids. Germline V gene data show CDR1 as SGHNT and CDR2 as YENEEA. V was clipped by 5 bases and J by 7 bases; unmatched bases: 8. CDR3 nucleotides: TGTGCCAGCAGCCCTCCGGGACTAGCGGGATCGAATGAGCAGTTCTTC. Translated, it gives CASSPPGLAGSNEQFF.

V and J are TRBV2 and TRBJ1-4; no reliable D call. The V and J ends lost 3 bases and 5 bases respectively, with 10 bases between them. The CDR3 runs to 14 residues. CDR1 and CDR2 from the germline V gene are SNHLY and FYNNEI. Here the CDR3 DNA reads TGTGCCAGCAGTGAGAGAGGTCCAAATGAAAAACTGTTTTTT. It is translated as CASSERGPNEKLFF.